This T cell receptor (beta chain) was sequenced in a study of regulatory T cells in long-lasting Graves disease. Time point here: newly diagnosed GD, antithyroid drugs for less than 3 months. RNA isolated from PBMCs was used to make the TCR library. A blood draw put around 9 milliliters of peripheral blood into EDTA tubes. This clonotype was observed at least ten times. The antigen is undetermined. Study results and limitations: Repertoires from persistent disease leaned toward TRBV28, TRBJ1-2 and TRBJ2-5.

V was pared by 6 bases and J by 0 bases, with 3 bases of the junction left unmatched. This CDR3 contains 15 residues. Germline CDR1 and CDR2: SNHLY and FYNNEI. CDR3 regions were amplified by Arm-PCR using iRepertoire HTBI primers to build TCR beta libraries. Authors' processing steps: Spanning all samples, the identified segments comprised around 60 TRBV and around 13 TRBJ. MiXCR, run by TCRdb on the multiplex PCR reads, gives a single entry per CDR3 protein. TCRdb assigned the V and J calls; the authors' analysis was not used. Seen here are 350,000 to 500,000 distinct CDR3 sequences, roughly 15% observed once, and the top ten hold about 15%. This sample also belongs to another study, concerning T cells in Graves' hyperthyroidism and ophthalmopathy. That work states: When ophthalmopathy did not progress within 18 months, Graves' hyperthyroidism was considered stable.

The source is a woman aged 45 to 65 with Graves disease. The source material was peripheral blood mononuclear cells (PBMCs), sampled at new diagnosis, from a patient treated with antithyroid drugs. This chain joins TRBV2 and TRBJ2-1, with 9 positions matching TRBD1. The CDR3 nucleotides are TGTGCCAGCAGGGAGGACAGGGGCTCCTACAATGAGCAGTTCTTC. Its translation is CASREDRGSYNEQFF.